This T cell receptor beta chain was identified during a study of cytomegalovirus exposure and HLA in healthy donors. Broader study findings: In a later analysis, an Asian-associated ancestry cluster reportedly showed fewer N-insertions than the approximately 660-donor mean. Most likely, a cluster of highly shared sequence variants arose as a sequencing artifact. There were some public TCRs occurring in many donors, but most TCR sequences were rare.

With regard to this clone: No antigen is known for it.

The CDR3 is made up of 15 amino acids. V lost 4 bases, J lost 1 base, and 5 bases stayed unmatched. Germline loops: CDR1 LGHNA, CDR2 YSLEER. Primers included in the PCR were 60 Vbeta and 13 Jbeta primers. Repertoires were generated with immunoSEQ multiplex PCR, while TCRdb's copy carries only in-frame clones and drops some. The table lists roughly 140,000 clones, around four fifths of them singletons, with nearly 3.5% in the top ten. Sequenced material: PBMCs. This TCR was recovered from a male donor in good health and CMV-seronegative. V is TRBV4-3 and J is TRBJ2-7; 9 bases are a match to TRBD2. CDR3 sequence reads: CASSLSAGGSYEQYF. CDR3 bases: TGCGCCAGCAGCCTCTCCGCGGGGGGGTCCTACGAGCAGTACTTC.